The clone carrying this T cell receptor beta chain has a handful of counts. Its antigen remains unidentified. The sample is drawn from a study of beta chain features in type 1 diabetes. Findings and caveats of the study: Shorter TCRB CDR3s, moderately but significantly so, marked every one of the four CD4+ subsets in Type 1 diabetes patients.

The CDR3 contains 13 residues. V was shortened by 7 bases and J by 6 bases, with 13 bases between the two germline ends. Germline V gene data show CDR1 as SNHLY and CDR2 as FYNNEI. The entirety of the isolated RNA underwent reverse transcription, so expressed TCRB transcripts were sequenced. Only in-frame clones appear in the TCRdb table, and some are missing; sequencing was by immunoSEQ multiplex PCR. The sample has around 450,000 clones; about 10% are singletons. The rearrangement links TRBV2 to TRBJ2-1, with D perhaps given as TRBD1 or TRBD2 (5 bases each). The source material was naive CD4+ T cells from blood. This TCR came from a young woman in good health. The CDR3 is CASTPGPLNEQFF. The CDR3 nucleotides are TGTGCCAGCACACCGGGACCCCTCAATGAGCAGTTCTTC.